This T cell receptor (beta chain) originates from a study of blood T cells in healthy people across ages. Study-wide context: For every two T cells, template switching captured about one barcoded beta molecule. Points from the study as a whole: Changes in expanded clonotypes were possibly confounded, as the CMV status of donors was unknown.

Each sample gave at least 6.5 million isolated PBMCs. The germline V gene encodes CDR1 LGHNA and CDR2 YNFKEQ. CDR3 length: 18 amino acids. V lost 1 base and J 4 bases, leaving 21 bases between the germline ends. Points on this clonotype: Antigen: not known.

A second PCR of 7 to 11 cycles used a sample-barcoded 5' primer and a J-beta primer mix. TCRdb re-called the 5' RACE reads with MiXCR, one entry per CDR3 protein. Here the sample spans about 1,600,000 distinct CDR3 sequences, around 42% being singletons. Sequenced: blood. The sequence derives from a woman aged 18-29 years in good health. The chain has TRBV4-2 and TRBJ2-3, with TRBD2 as a possible D gene (6 bases). The CDR3 protein is CASSQVGEVGVSADTQYF. For the CDR3, the DNA is TGTGCCAGCAGCCAAGTAGGGGAGGTAGGAGTTAGCGCAGATACGCAGTATTTT.